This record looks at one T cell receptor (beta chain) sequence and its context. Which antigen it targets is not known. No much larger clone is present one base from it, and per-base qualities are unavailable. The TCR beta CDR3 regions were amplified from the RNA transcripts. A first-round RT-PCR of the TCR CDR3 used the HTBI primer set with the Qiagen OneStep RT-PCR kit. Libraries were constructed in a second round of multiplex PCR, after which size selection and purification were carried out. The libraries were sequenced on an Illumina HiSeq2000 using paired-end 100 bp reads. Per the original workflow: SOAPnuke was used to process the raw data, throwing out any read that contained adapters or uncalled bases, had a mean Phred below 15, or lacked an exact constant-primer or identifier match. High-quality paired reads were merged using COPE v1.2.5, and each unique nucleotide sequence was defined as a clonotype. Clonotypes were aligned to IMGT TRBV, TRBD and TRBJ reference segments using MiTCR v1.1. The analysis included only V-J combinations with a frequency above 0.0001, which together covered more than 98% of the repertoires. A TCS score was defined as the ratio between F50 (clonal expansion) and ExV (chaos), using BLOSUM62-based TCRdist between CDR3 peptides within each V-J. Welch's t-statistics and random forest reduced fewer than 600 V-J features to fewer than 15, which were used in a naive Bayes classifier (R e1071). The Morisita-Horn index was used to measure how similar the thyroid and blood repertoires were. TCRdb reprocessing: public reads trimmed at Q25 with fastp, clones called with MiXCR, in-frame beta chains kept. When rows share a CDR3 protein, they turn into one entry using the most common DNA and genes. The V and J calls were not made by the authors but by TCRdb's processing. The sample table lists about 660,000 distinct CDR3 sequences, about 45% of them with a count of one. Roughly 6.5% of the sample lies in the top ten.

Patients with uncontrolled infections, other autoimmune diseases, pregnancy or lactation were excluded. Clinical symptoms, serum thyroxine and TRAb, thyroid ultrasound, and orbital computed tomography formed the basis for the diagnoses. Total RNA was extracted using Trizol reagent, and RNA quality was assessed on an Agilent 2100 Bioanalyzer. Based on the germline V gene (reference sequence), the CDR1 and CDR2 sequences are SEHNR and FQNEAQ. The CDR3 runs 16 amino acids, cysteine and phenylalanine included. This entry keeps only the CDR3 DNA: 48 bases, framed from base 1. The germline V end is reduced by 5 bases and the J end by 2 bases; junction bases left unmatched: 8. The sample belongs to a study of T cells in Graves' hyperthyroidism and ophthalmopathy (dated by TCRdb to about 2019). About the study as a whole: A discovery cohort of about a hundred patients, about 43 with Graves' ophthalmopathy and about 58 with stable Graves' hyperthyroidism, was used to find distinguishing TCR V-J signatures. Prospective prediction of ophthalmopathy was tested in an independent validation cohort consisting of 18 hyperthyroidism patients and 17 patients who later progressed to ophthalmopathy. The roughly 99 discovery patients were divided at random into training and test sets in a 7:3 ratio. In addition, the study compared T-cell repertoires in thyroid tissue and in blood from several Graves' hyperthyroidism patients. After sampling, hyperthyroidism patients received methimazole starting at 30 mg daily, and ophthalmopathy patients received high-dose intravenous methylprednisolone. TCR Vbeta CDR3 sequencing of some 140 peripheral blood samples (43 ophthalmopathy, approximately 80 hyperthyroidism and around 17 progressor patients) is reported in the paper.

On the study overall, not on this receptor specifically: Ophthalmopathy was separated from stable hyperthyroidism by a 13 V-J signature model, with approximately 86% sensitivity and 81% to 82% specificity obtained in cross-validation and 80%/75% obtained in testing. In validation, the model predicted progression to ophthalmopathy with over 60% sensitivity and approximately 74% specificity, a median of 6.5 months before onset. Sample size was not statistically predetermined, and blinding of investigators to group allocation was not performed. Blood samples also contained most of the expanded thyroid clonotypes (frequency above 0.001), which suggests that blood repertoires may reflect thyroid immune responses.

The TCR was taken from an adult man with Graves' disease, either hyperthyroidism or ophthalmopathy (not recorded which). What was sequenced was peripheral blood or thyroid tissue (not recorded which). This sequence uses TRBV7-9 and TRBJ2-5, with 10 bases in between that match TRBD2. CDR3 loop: CASSLSGRAPQETQYF. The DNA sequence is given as TGTGCCAGCAGCCTCAGCGGGAGGGCCCCACAAGAGACCCAGTACTTC.